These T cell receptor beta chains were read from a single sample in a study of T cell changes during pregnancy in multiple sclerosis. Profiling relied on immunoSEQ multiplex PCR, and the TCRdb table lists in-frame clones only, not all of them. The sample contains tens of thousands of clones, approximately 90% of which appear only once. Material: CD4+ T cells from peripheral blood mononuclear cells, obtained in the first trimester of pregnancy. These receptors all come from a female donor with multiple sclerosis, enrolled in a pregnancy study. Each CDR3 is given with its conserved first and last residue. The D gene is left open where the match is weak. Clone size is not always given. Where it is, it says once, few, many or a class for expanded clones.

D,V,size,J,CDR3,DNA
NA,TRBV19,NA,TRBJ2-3,CASTPTGEADTQYF,TGTGCCAGTACCCCTACGGGAGAGGCAGATACGCAGTATTTT
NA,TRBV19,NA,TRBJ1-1,CASSIVLGLGGMNTEAFF,TGTGCCAGTAGTATAGTTTTGGGACTCGGAGGAATGAACACTGAAGCTTTCTTT
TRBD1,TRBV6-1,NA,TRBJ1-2,CASTKTGGSYGYTF,TGTGCCAGCACCAAAACAGGGGGCTCCTATGGCTACACCTTC
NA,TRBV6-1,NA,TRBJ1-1,CASGGGADTEAFF,TGTGCCAGCGGAGGGGGGGCCGACACTGAAGCTTTCTTT
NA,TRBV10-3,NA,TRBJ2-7,CAISEAPFGEQYF,TGTGCCATCAGTGAGGCCCCTTTCGGGGAGCAGTACTTC
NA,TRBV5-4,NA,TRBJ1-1,CASSLAISNTEAFF,TGTGCCAGCAGCTTGGCTATATCGAACACTGAAGCTTTCTTT
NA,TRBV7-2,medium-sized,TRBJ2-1,CASSLAFGGGRNEQFF,TGTGCCAGCAGCTTAGCCTTTGGGGGGGGGCGGAATGAGCAGTTCTTC
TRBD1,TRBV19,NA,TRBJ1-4,CASSIRDSSKLFF,TGTGCCAGTAGTATAAGGGACAGCTCAAAACTGTTTTTT
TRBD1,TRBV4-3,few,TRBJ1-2,CASSPGTGGEYYGYTF,TGCGCCAGCAGCCCGGGGACAGGGGGGGAATACTATGGCTACACCTTC
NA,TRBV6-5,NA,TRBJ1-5,CASRSTGYSNQPQHF,TGTGCCAGCAGATCTACGGGGTATAGCAATCAGCCCCAGCATTTT
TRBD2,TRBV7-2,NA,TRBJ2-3,CASSLVGAGGLGDTQYF,TGTGCCAGCAGCTTAGTAGGGGCGGGAGGATTGGGGGATACGCAGTATTTT
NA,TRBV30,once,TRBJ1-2,CAWSTGIRYGYTF,TGTGCCTGGAGTACGGGGATCCGCTATGGCTACACCTTC
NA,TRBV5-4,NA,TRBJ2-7,CASSGLTVREQYF,TGTGCCAGCAGCGGATTGACAGTTAGGGAGCAGTACTTC
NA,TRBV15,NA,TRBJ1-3,CATSNRNTISGNTIYF,TGTGCCACCAGCAACAGAAATACGATTTCTGGAAACACCATATATTTT
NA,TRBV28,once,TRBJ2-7,CASSPSTVYEQYF,TGTGCCAGCAGTCCGTCGACAGTCTACGAGCAGTACTTC
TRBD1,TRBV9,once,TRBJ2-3,CASSVATGGLGDTQYF,TGTGCCAGCAGCGTTGCTACAGGGGGCTTGGGAGATACGCAGTATTTT
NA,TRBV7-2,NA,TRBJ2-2,CASSLARNTGELFF,TGTGCCAGCAGCTTAGCTAGGAACACCGGGGAGCTGTTTTTT
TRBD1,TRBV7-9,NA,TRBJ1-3,CASSLRDRGNTIYF,TGTGCCAGCAGCCTCCGGGACAGGGGAAACACCATATATTTT
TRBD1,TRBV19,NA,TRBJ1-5,CASSIHRGDNQPQHF,TGTGCCAGTAGTATTCACAGGGGCGACAATCAGCCCCAGCATTTT
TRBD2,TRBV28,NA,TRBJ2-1,CASTRGRGREGRNEQFF,TGTGCCAGCACGCGGGGTCGTGGGCGGGAGGGCCGCAATGAGCAGTTCTTC
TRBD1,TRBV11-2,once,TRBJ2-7,CASSLRGQISYEQYF,TGTGCCAGCAGCTTAAGGGGACAGATTTCCTACGAGCAGTACTTC
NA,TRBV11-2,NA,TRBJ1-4,CASSWAPTELNEKLFF,TGTGCCAGCAGCTGGGCCCCGACAGAACTTAATGAAAAACTGTTTTTT
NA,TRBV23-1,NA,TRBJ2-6,CASSQSIRGYTGSGANVLTF,TGCGCCAGCAGTCAATCAATAAGAGGGTATACGGGCTCTGGGGCCAACGTCCTGACTTTC
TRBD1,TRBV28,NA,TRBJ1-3,CASSNWDRTSGNTIYF,TGTGCCAGCAGTAACTGGGACAGGACTTCCGGAAACACCATATATTTT
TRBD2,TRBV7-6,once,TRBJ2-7,CASSLDTGGTYEQYF,TGTGCCAGCAGCTTAGATACGGGAGGCACCTACGAGCAGTACTTC
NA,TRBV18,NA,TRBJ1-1,CASSPNLNTEAFF,TGTGCCAGCTCACCCAACTTGAACACTGAAGCTTTCTTT
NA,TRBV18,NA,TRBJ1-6,CASSSLPGDNSPLHF,TGTGCCAGCTCATCACTACCGGGAGATAATTCACCCCTCCACTTT
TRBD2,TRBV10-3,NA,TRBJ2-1,CAISESPRQRGLAGGSNEQFF,TGTGCCATCAGTGAGTCTCCGCGCCAAAGGGGACTAGCGGGGGGAAGCAATGAGCAGTTCTTC
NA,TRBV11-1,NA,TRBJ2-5,CASSRGQGGKEETQYF,TGTGCCAGCAGCCGCGGTCAGGGGGGTAAGGAGGAGACCCAGTACTTC
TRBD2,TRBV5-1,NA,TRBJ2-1,CASSLEAPGLGINEQFF,TGCGCCAGCAGCTTGGAGGCCCCGGGACTAGGCATAAATGAGCAGTTCTTC
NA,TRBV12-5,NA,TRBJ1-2,CASGLVLVQGGPIYGYTF,TGTGCTAGTGGTTTGGTACTGGTACAGGGAGGGCCAATCTATGGCTACACCTTC